This TCR beta chain was captured in a study of HIV-infected patients and healthy controls. Follow-up blood was drawn about 14 weeks, roughly three months, after antiretroviral therapy began. All unsorted peripheral T cells were captured because whole blood was used without fractionation. 500 ng RNA was reverse transcribed with alpha and beta constant-region primers. Using multiplexing indices, alpha and beta chain libraries were generated apart by chain-specific third strand synthesis. The SP2 site served as the priming point for second strand synthesis. TCRdb called the 5' RACE reads again in MiXCR, with one record for every CDR3 protein. The sample has 3,000 to 4,000 distinct CDR3 sequences, 6.5% to 8.5% seen once. The table lists this clonotype with many counts. The CDR3 totals 18 residues. Losses at the gene ends were 1 base for V and 6 bases for J; bases not matched to a gene: 14. Germline lookup yields CDR1 MNHEY and CDR2 SMNVEV (reference sequence).

Sequences were derived from blood, sampled during antiretroviral therapy. This chain connects TRBV27 to TRBJ1-2; 10 bases map to TRBD1. The sequence was obtained from an adult with HIV infection. Written as DNA, the CDR3 is TGTGCCAGCAGTTTATACTGGGGTCGGGACAGGGGCGCAGATGGCTACACCTTC. It codes for CASSLYWGRDRGADGYTF.